One sample yielded the 3 T cell receptor beta chains listed below, sequenced in a study of T cell responses to AZD1222 COVID-19 vaccine. Profiled with immunoSEQ multiplex PCR; TCRdb holds only in-frame clones, not every one. Of over 150,000 clones listed, roughly 92% are singletons. This material consisted of peripheral blood, taken on day 0 of AZD1222 vaccination. These receptor sequences come from an adult in good health.

The rearrangement uses TRBV6-2 or TRBV6-3 and TRBJ2-5, with TRBD2 matching over 8 bases. Germline-derived CDR1 and CDR2 are MNHEY and SVGEGT. CDR3 length equals 14 residues. Trimming cost V 4 bases and J 5 bases; bases outside gene matches: 6. CDR3 nucleotides: TGTGCCAGCAGTTTCGGGACTAGGCGCGAGACCCAGTACTTC. Encoded protein: CASSFGTRRETQYF.

The J gene is TRBJ1-1, the V gene TRBV7-9, with no clear D. The CDR3 spans 12 residues. Germline lookup yields CDR1 SEHNR and CDR2 FQNEAQ (reference sequence). V lost 5 bases and J 3 bases, leaving 7 bases between the germline ends. The DNA for the CDR3 is TGTGCCAGCAGCCACAGTGACACTGAAGCTTTCTTT. This gives the protein CASSHSDTEAFF.

The chain joins TRBV5-1 to TRBJ2-1; the D is unclear. V dropped 1 base and J dropped 2 bases, with 4 bases sitting between them. CDR3 length: 13 amino acids. Germline V CDR1 and CDR2: SGHRS, YFSETQ. The CDR3 loop reads CASSLIPYNEQFF. Here the CDR3 DNA reads TGCGCCAGCAGCTTGATCCCCTACAATGAGCAGTTCTTC.